The 32 T cell receptor beta chains below all came from one sample that was sequenced in a study of shared clonotypes between healthy human individuals. Sequencing used immunoSEQ multiplex PCR; TCRdb keeps in-frame clones, though not all of them. The sample lists about 380,000 clones, just over 95% seen once, with about 0.32% in the top ten. Sequenced input: memory CD8+ T cells sorted from blood. Subset noted: CD45RO+ cells pooled with CCR7-negative TemRA cells. The receptor source for this set is a man under 40 in good health.

V gene TRBV5-1 combines with J gene TRBJ2-7; 9 bases align to TRBD2. CDR3 length: 15 residues. The germline V gene has CDR1 SGHRS and CDR2 YFSETQ. The J segment lost 7 bases and the V segment lost 0 bases, leaving 8 bases of the junction unmatched. The CDR3 here is CASSLGAGGPEEQYF. CDR3 sequence (DNA): TGCGCCAGCAGCTTGGGGGCGGGAGGGCCAGAGGAGCAGTACTTC.

This chain links TRBV9 with TRBJ1-3, with 7 nucleotides matching TRBD1. The V gene's germline CDR1 is SGDLS and CDR2 YYNGEE. The CDR3 covers 17 residues. Trimming took 2 bases from V and 0 from J; bases not matched to a gene: 8. CDR3 residues: CASSVTGITLSGNTIYF. The CDR3 DNA follows: TGTGCCAGCAGCGTGACAGGGATAACTCTCTCTGGAAACACCATATATTTT.

The V and J genes are TRBV27 and TRBJ1-2, with unresolved D. The CDR3 is 12 amino acids. Germline CDR1 reads MNHEY; CDR2 reads SMNVEV (reference sequence). V was clipped by 4 bases and J by 6 bases, with 9 bases between them. CDR3: CASSSPNDGYTF. For the CDR3, the DNA is TGTGCCAGCAGTTCCCCAAACGATGGCTACACCTTC.

This chain joins TRBV28 and TRBJ1-5; D is unresolved. The germline CDR1 and CDR2 sequences are MDHEN and SYDVKM. This CDR3 is 15 amino acids long. V was pared by 2 bases and J by 7 bases, with 15 bases between. The CDR3 reads CASSLTLSGGQPQHF. CDR3 coding DNA: TGTGCCAGCAGTTTAACCCTTTCGGGAGGGCAGCCCCAGCATTTT.

This chain links TRBV27 with TRBJ2-7; D unresolved. Trimming shortened V by 9 bases and J by 2 bases, and 8 bases separated the two germline ends. Germline CDR1 is MNHEY and CDR2 is SMNVEV (reference sequence). This CDR3 spans 11 amino acids. The CDR3 region has the DNA TGTGCCAGTGGATTCCCCTACGAGCAGTACTTC. Translating it yields CASGFPYEQYF.

This chain links TRBV6-6 with TRBJ2-5; D gene ambiguous. Germline V CDR1 and CDR2: MNHNY, SVGAGI (reference sequence). The CDR3 length is 10 residues. Trimming cost V 6 bases and J 3 bases, with 2 bases left between them. The CDR3 nucleotides are TGTGCCAGCAGGGAAGAGACCCAGTACTTC. Encoded protein: CASREETQYF.

The genes are TRBV28 and TRBJ2-7; 10 bases line up with TRBD2. Germline loops: CDR1 MDHEN, CDR2 SYDVKM. This CDR3 has 15 residues. V lost 4 bases, J lost 2 bases, and 5 bases stayed unmatched. The CDR3 loop is CASSYRSGRAYEQYF. In DNA form, the CDR3 reads TGTGCCAGCAGTTACAGGAGCGGGAGGGCCTACGAGCAGTACTTC.

V gene TRBV7-5 combines with J gene TRBJ2-1; the table names TRBD1, a call not compared with the DNA. TRBV7-5 is tagged as a pseudogene. The CDR3 loop spans 16 amino acids. DNA of the CDR3: TGTGCCAGAAGCGCTAGGACAGGGGGGGCCTACAATGAGCAGTTCTTC. Encoded protein: CARSARTGGAYNEQFF.

V and J are TRBV29-1 and TRBJ2-1; the match to TRBD1 covers 7 bases. The trim removed 3 bases at V and 0 bases at J, leaving 5 bases unmatched. Germline CDR1 reads SQVTM; CDR2 reads ANQGSEA. The CDR3 runs to 15 residues. CDR3 nucleotides: TGCAGCGTTGAGTTTAGGGACAGCTCCTACAATGAGCAGTTCTTC. Translated: CSVEFRDSSYNEQFF.

This sequence joins TRBV5-8 and TRBJ1-5; D gene unclear. Germline CDR1 and CDR2: SGHTS and YDEGEE. Deletions cut 2 bases from V and 3 bases from J, with 18 bases between. The CDR3 is 17 residues long. The CDR3 here is CASSFEGTAGFNQPQHF. In nucleotides, the CDR3 is TGTGCCAGCAGCTTTGAAGGCACAGCGGGGTTCAATCAGCCCCAGCATTTT.

The gene calls are TRBV19 and TRBJ2-6, with D perhaps assigned TRBD1 or TRBD2 (5 bases each). CDR1 is LNHDA and CDR2 is SQIVND in the germline V gene (reference sequence). The germline V and J ends were trimmed by 7 bases and 0 bases, with 19 bases remaining between them. This CDR3 is built from 18 residues. CDR3 sequence: CASKSFGGPLSGANVLTF. The CDR3 nucleotides read TGTGCCAGTAAATCATTTGGGGGACCGCTCTCTGGGGCCAACGTCCTGACTTTC.

The genes are TRBV28 and TRBJ2-2; D unresolved. Trimming pared 10 bases from V and 4 bases from J, leaving 13 bases between. The germline CDR1 and CDR2 sequences are MDHEN and SYDVKM. CDR3 length: 13 amino acids. The CDR3, as DNA: TGTGCCACCCTTTCGGTGGCCACCGGGGAGCTGTTTTTT. It encodes CATLSVATGELFF.

The chain recombines TRBV14 with TRBJ1-4; no reliable D call. The CDR3 is 14 amino acids. Germline CDR1 SGHDN, CDR2 FVKESK. V dropped 3 bases and J dropped 3 bases, with 8 bases sitting between them. CDR3: CASSQRDPNEKLFF. CDR3 nucleotides: TGTGCCAGCAGCCAGCGGGATCCTAATGAAAAACTGTTTTTT.

This clone was seen only once. This rearrangement joins TRBV20-1 to TRBJ1-5; TRBD1 matches at 9 bases. Germline loops: CDR1 DFQATT, CDR2 SNEGSKA (reference sequence). The CDR3 spans 11 residues. The CDR3 loop is CTGQGIQPQHF. In DNA form, the CDR3 reads TGCACCGGACAGGGGATACAGCCCCAGCATTTT.

This rearrangement joins TRBV11-2 to TRBJ1-3; no definite D call. Looked up from germline, CDR1 is SGHAT and CDR2 is FQNNGV. The V end was cut by 8 bases, the J end by 0 bases, with 8 bases between. This CDR3 has 13 residues. Written as DNA, the CDR3 is TGTGCCAGCGGCCCCTACTCTGGAAACACCATATATTTT. Residues: CASGPYSGNTIYF.

The rearrangement links TRBV28 to TRBJ2-3, with TRBD2 matching over 9 bases. Germline trimming cut 9 bases from V and 1 base from J; bases unmatched to any gene: 2. CDR3 length equals 13 residues. Looked up from germline, CDR1 is MDHEN and CDR2 is SYDVKM. DNA for the CDR3: TGTGCCAGTTTAGCGGGAGGCACAGATACGCAGTATTTT. This sequence encodes CASLAGGTDTQYF.

The gene calls are TRBV7-2 and TRBJ2-2, with D possibly TRBD2 on 6 matching bases. Per germline, CDR1 SGHTA and CDR2 FQGNSA. This CDR3 is built from 11 residues. V was trimmed by 8 bases and J by 9 bases, leaving 10 bases between them. The CDR3 is CASRRDRELFF. The CDR3 nucleotides read TGTGCCAGCCGGCGGGACCGGGAGCTGTTTTTT.

The rearrangement links TRBV2 to TRBJ1-1; a weak D match, TRBD1 (5 bases). CDR1 and CDR2 from the germline V gene are SNHLY and FYNNEI. This CDR3 region has 12 residues. V lost 2 bases, J lost 8 bases, and 9 bases lay in between. This CDR3 reads CASSEIRVEAFF. The CDR3 DNA reads TGTGCCAGCAGTGAAATCAGGGTCGAAGCTTTCTTT.

This clone was seen just once. J is TRBJ2-3 and V is TRBV28; possibly TRBD2 for D (5 bases). The germline V gene encodes CDR1 MDHEN and CDR2 SYDVKM. The CDR3 is made up of 13 amino acids. The V and J ends lost 6 bases and 6 bases respectively, with 13 bases between them. CDR3 region: CASRGGSRDTQYF. Written as DNA, the CDR3 is TGTGCCAGCAGAGGAGGAAGTAGGGATACGCAGTATTTT.

The chain joins TRBV4-1 to TRBJ2-1; weak D call: TRBD2 (6 bases). V was trimmed by 4 bases and J by 4 bases, leaving 20 bases between them. There are 17 residues in the CDR3. The V gene's germline CDR1 is MGHRA and CDR2 YSYEKL. In DNA, the CDR3 is TGCGCCAGCAGCCTCGTTTCCGCGGGATTGAGGTACAATGAGCAGTTCTTC. Translated, it gives CASSLVSAGLRYNEQFF.

This clone appeared once. The chain uses TRBV28 and TRBJ1-1; D call uncertain. Germline lookup yields CDR1 MDHEN and CDR2 SYDVKM. This CDR3 is 12 amino acids long. Trimming took off 2 bases at V and 11 bases at J, with 12 bases between the two ends. DNA for the CDR3: TGTGCCAGCAGTTTAATAGGCTTTCGGGCTTTCTTT. It encodes CASSLIGFRAFF.

V usage is TRBV6-5 and J usage is TRBJ1-2, with 7 bases aligning to TRBD1. The CDR3 loop spans 13 amino acids. CDR1 is MNHEY, CDR2 SVGAGI, per germline. Trimming removed 5 bases from V and 6 bases from J; junction bases left unmatched: 6. The CDR3 nucleotides read TGTGCCAGCAGTCGTGACAGGGATCATGGCTACACCTTC. Its translation is CASSRDRDHGYTF.

In regard to this clone: Other DNA sequences in this sample translate to the same CDR3. The V gene is TRBV6-5, the J gene TRBJ1-5, with D unresolved. V lost 0 bases to trimming and J lost 0 bases, with 3 bases between them. CDR3 size: 14 residues. Germline CDR1 MNHEY, CDR2 SVGAGI. The CDR3, as DNA: TGTGCCAGCAGTTACTCACGTAGCAATCAGCCCCAGCATTTT. As protein: CASSYSRSNQPQHF.

This rearrangement joins TRBV20-1 to TRBJ2-4; a possible D gene is TRBD2 (6 bases). V was clipped by 6 bases and J by 8 bases, with 11 bases between them. CDR1 is DFQATT, CDR2 SNEGSKA, per germline (reference sequence). The CDR3 runs 11 residues. The CDR3 coding sequence is TGCAGTGCAAACTGGAGGGACATTCAGTACTTC. Its protein product is CSANWRDIQYF.

This chain connects TRBV6-5 to TRBJ1-2, with TRBD1 identical over 7 bases. Germline assignment: CDR1 MNHEY and CDR2 SVGAGI. The V gene end was trimmed by 10 bases and the J gene end by 6 bases; junction bases not matched to a gene: 17. This CDR3 region has 15 residues. CDR3 loop: CATHFLPGQSHGYTF. CDR3 bases: TGTGCCACCCACTTTCTTCCGGGACAGAGTCATGGCTACACCTTC.

The chain uses TRBV10-3 and TRBJ2-3, with D tentatively TRBD2 (5 bases). Germline lookup yields CDR1 ENHRY and CDR2 SYGVKD. The CDR3 loop spans 14 amino acids. The ends were cut back, 4 bases at V and 2 bases at J, with 10 bases in the middle. CDR3 protein: CAISAGRLTDTQYF. The CDR3 DNA reads as TGTGCCATCAGTGCTGGGAGACTCACAGATACGCAGTATTTT.

This sequence joins TRBV4-1 and TRBJ1-5, with 9 bases identical to TRBD1. Germline CDR1 is MGHRA and CDR2 is YSYEKL. V lost 4 bases and J lost 2; bases outside the gene matches: 21. The CDR3 spans 21 residues. This CDR3 reads CASSRTGVRSPQVLGNQPQHF. CDR3 DNA: TGCGCCAGCAGCCGGACAGGGGTTCGTAGTCCTCAAGTATTGGGCAATCAGCCCCAGCATTTT.

This clone has a single count. The CDR3 protein is CASSLGTSGSLFF. Here the CDR3 DNA reads TGTGCCAGCAGTTTAGGGACTAGCGGGAGCCTTTTCTTC. The rearrangement links TRBV27 to TRBJ2-1; 14 positions agree with TRBD2. The junction had 4 bases not matched to a gene; V was cut back by 2 bases and J by 16 bases. CDR1 is MNHEY and CDR2 is SMNVEV in the germline V gene (reference sequence). The length of the CDR3 is 13 residues.

Regarding this clone: The sample has other DNA sequences that encode this CDR3 too. The rearrangement uses TRBV18 and TRBJ2-1, with TRBD2 matching over 8 bases. From germline, CDR1 is KGHSH and CDR2 LQKENI. The V segment lost 3 bases and the J segment 0 bases; nucleotides outside the gene matches: 1. The CDR3 runs 15 residues. The CDR3 loop is CASSPLAGSYNEQFF. The CDR3 region has the DNA TGTGCCAGCTCACCGCTAGCGGGCTCCTACAATGAGCAGTTCTTC.

The chain uses TRBV7-3 and TRBJ2-1; 11 positions agree with TRBD2. The ends lost 3 bases at V and 7 bases at J; junction bases unmatched: 5. This CDR3 contains 15 residues. Germline-derived CDR1 and CDR2 are SGHTA and FQGTGA. This CDR3 reads CASSFVAGGWNEQFF. In DNA form, the CDR3 reads TGTGCCAGCAGCTTCGTAGCGGGAGGGTGGAATGAGCAGTTCTTC.

The CDR3 DNA sequence: TGTGCCAGTAGTATTCTACAGACCTCCTACAATGAGCAGTTCTTC. Protein product: CASSILQTSYNEQFF. The gene calls are TRBV19 and TRBJ2-1, with D unclear. Germline-derived CDR1 and CDR2 are LNHDA and SQIVND (reference sequence). The V and J ends lost 3 bases and 0 bases respectively, with 9 bases between them. The CDR3 is 15 residues long. Using reference TRBV19 and TRBJ2-1 for the parts outside the CDR3, the full variable domain is DGGITQSPKYLFRKEGQNVTLSCEQNLNHDAMYWYRQDPGQGLRLIYYSQIVNDFQKGDIAEGYSVSREKKESFPLTVTSAQKNPTAFYLCASSILQTSYNEQFFGPGTRLTVL.

This chain links TRBV2 with TRBJ1-5, with TRBD1 matching over 9 bases. CDR3 length: 15 amino acids. J was trimmed by 1 base and V by 5 bases; bases with no gene match: 3. Per the germline V gene, CDR1 is SNHLY and CDR2 is FYNNEI. The CDR3 DNA sequence: TGTGCCAGCAGTTGGGACAGGGTGAGCAATCAGCCCCAGCATTTT. Translated: CASSWDRVSNQPQHF.